These 8 T cell receptor beta chains were sequenced from one sample in a study of radiation and T cells in renal cell carcinoma. Assay: immunoSEQ multiplex PCR; the TCRdb copy retains only in-frame clones and omits some. The sample lists roughly 130,000 clones, 75% to 90% occurring once. Time point here: blood 2 weeks post-SBRT. Treatment denoted: 15 Gy SBRT to primary tumor, nephrectomy 4 weeks later. This sample comprised blood, obtained from a patient whose treatment included radiotherapy and nephrectomy. The source is a woman aged 55-69 years with renal cell carcinoma.

This sequence joins TRBV29-1 and TRBJ2-7, with 7 positions matching TRBD1. With V trimmed by 6 bases and J by 2 bases, 7 bases remained unmatched. Germline V lookup: CDR1 SQVTM, CDR2 ANQGSEA. The CDR3 loop spans 13 amino acids. The CDR3 DNA reads TGCAGCGTGGCCGGGACAGCCACCTACGAGCAGTACTTC. Encoded protein: CSVAGTATYEQYF.

The chain employs TRBV11-2 and TRBJ2-1; 7 bases are a match to TRBD2. The CDR3 loop spans 15 amino acids. Unmatched junction bases numbered 13, after V lost 4 bases and J lost 10 bases. Germline V lookup: CDR1 SGHAT, CDR2 FQNNGV. CDR3 loop: CASSWGRATEREQFF. The CDR3 DNA sequence: TGTGCCAGCAGCTGGGGGAGGGCTACCGAACGAGAGCAGTTCTTC.

This chain uses TRBV5-1 with TRBJ2-3; D unclear. This CDR3 has 12 residues. Germline assignment: CDR1 SGHRS and CDR2 YFSETQ. Trimming took off 0 bases at V and 4 bases at J, with 3 bases between the two ends. The CDR3, as DNA: TGCGCCAGCAGCTTGGGGTCAGATACGCAGTATTTT. This gives the protein CASSLGSDTQYF.

For the CDR3, the DNA is TGTGCCAGCAGCTCCGGACAGGGCGGCAATCAGCCCCAGCATTTT. Protein product: CASSSGQGGNQPQHF. The chain links TRBV2 to TRBJ1-5; 8 bases fit TRBD1. Germline CDR1 SNHLY, CDR2 FYNNEI. With V trimmed by 6 bases and J by 2 bases, 6 bases remained unmatched. The CDR3 contains 15 residues.

This clone was picked up one time. J is TRBJ1-1 and V is TRBV28, with TRBD1 matching over 9 bases. Germline-derived CDR1 and CDR2 are MDHEN and SYDVKM. Losses at the gene ends were 7 bases for V and 1 base for J; bases not matched to a gene: 4. CDR3 length: 14 amino acids. This chain's CDR3 is CASIETGGNTEAFF. For the CDR3, the DNA is TGTGCCAGCATAGAGACAGGGGGGAACACTGAAGCTTTCTTT.

This sequence joins TRBV9 and TRBJ2-7, with TRBD1 identical over 10 bases. The germline CDR1 and CDR2 sequences are SGDLS and YYNGEE. J lost 5 bases, V lost 0 bases, and 5 bases had no gene match. This CDR3 contains 15 residues. This chain's CDR3 is CASSVGGTGDDEQYF. The CDR3 DNA reads TGTGCCAGCAGCGTAGGCGGGACAGGGGATGACGAGCAGTACTTC.

The chain carries TRBV2 and TRBJ1-6; D gene ambiguous. In germline, CDR1 is SNHLY, CDR2 FYNNEI. V shed 0 bases and J shed 7 bases, with 7 bases lying between them. This CDR3 has 14 amino acids. This CDR3 reads CASSEAARNSPLHF. Written as DNA, the CDR3 is TGTGCCAGCAGTGAAGCGGCACGAAATTCACCCCTCCACTTT. The complete variable domain, with remaining parts taken from reference TRBV2 and TRBJ1-6, reads EPEVTQTPSHQVTQMGQEVILRCVPISNHLYFYWYRQILGQKVEFLVSFYNNEISEKSEIFDDQFSVERPDGSNFTLKIRSTKLEDSAMYFCASSEAARNSPLHFGNGTRLTVT.

The V call is TRBV10-3, the J call TRBJ2-5; 7 bases fit TRBD1. CDR3 size: 11 residues. CDR1 is ENHRY, CDR2 SYGVKD, per germline. The V segment lost 10 bases and the J segment 2 bases; nucleotides outside the gene matches: 1. CDR3 in amino acids: CASRGQETQYF. CDR3 nucleotide sequence: TGTGCCAGCAGGGGGCAAGAGACCCAGTACTTC.